Following are 18 T cell receptor beta chains from one sample sequenced in a study of T-cell reconstitution after alpha-beta-depleted transplantation in children. TCRbeta library construction was performed incorporating unique molecular identifiers. MiXCR, applied by TCRdb to the PCR reads, yields one record per CDR3 protein. The table includes approximately 400,000 distinct CDR3 sequences, approximately 10% detected once. The sequences come from PBMCs from the stem cell graft donor, collected from the stem cell graft. The receptors here all came from a human donor who donated a stem cell graft to a child with acute myeloid leukemia.

The J gene is TRBJ2-1, the V gene TRBV5-4; D is unclear. CDR1 and CDR2 (germline): SGHNT, YYREEE (reference sequence). The CDR3 totals 13 residues. V gave up 4 bases and J gave up 10 bases, with 15 bases separating them. The CDR3 nucleotides read TGTGCCAGCAGCATGGCTGCGCGTGAAGAGCAGTTCTTC. Its translation: CASSMAAREEQFF.

This clonotype occurred a few times. This rearrangement joins TRBV12-3 or TRBV12-4 to TRBJ2-3; D call uncertain. With 7 bases removed from V and 1 base from J, the gap between germline ends came to 12 bases. The CDR3 consists of 14 residues. CDR3 residues: CASTPGWGTDTQYF. The DNA of the CDR3 is TGTGCCAGCACCCCAGGTTGGGGCACAGATACGCAGTATTTT.

V usage is TRBV7-3 and J usage is TRBJ2-1; D ambiguous. This CDR3 contains 12 residues. Germline CDR1 SGHTA, CDR2 FQGTGA. V gave up 2 bases and J gave up 7 bases, with 6 bases separating them. Here the CDR3 reads CASSLDDNEQFF. The CDR3 nucleotides read TGTGCCAGCAGCTTAGACGATAATGAGCAGTTCTTC.

The J gene is TRBJ2-5, the V gene TRBV12-3 or TRBV12-4; TRBD2 matches at 7 bases. V lost 7 bases to trimming and J lost 4 bases; unmatched junction nucleotides: 9. The CDR3 length is 14 residues. The chain's CDR3 is CASTDGRAGETQYF. The CDR3 DNA sequence: TGTGCCAGCACGGATGGGAGGGCCGGAGAGACCCAGTACTTC.

The chain uses TRBV18 and TRBJ1-2, with 10 bases aligning to TRBD1. The ends lost 3 bases at V and 8 bases at J; junction bases unmatched: 9. From germline, CDR1 is KGHSH and CDR2 LQKENI. This CDR3 contains 15 residues. The CDR3 coding sequence is TGTGCCAGCTCACCCAGTGCCGGGACAGGGGAAGGCTACACCTTC. Its translation is CASSPSAGTGEGYTF.

This clonotype was recorded many times. The CDR3 DNA sequence: TGCGCCAGCAGCTTATCCCCGGGACAGGGGGACTATGGCTACACCTTC. Its protein is CASSLSPGQGDYGYTF. The chain carries TRBV5-1 and TRBJ1-2; 11 bases are shared with TRBD1. J gave up 3 bases and V 2 bases, and 6 bases lay outside the gene matches. The germline V gene encodes CDR1 SGHRS and CDR2 YFSETQ. The CDR3 loop spans 16 amino acids.

V is TRBV2 and J is TRBJ2-7; the match to TRBD1 covers 7 bases. This CDR3 spans 13 amino acids. J was trimmed by 4 bases and V by 7 bases; bases with no gene match: 7. Germline V gene lookup returns CDR1 SNHLY and CDR2 FYNNEI. The CDR3 loop is CASTWTGGYEQYF. CDR3 coding DNA: TGTGCCAGCACCTGGACAGGAGGATACGAGCAGTACTTC.

This clonotype was detected a few times. The gene calls are TRBV18 and TRBJ1-2; 7 bases are shared with TRBD1. This CDR3 comprises 15 residues. The V and J ends lost 2 bases and 3 bases, in that order; junction bases with no gene match: 6. Germline values: CDR1 KGHSH, CDR2 LQKENI. The CDR3 region is CASSPDRAHHYGYTF. DNA for the CDR3: TGTGCCAGCTCACCAGACAGGGCGCATCACTATGGCTACACCTTC.

Worth noting for this clonotype: This may arise from a read error, as a much more abundant clone is one base away. The J gene is TRBJ2-7, the V gene TRBV7-9; 11 bases line up with TRBD1. The CDR3 totals 15 residues. Germline V gene lookup returns CDR1 SEHNR and CDR2 FQNEAQ (reference sequence). J was trimmed by 8 bases and V by 5 bases; bases with no gene match: 11. CDR3 nucleotides: TGTGCCAGCAGCGGACAGGGGGCAGGAGGAGGCAAGCAGTACTTC. Its translation is CASSGQGAGGGKQYF.

V is TRBV7-3 and J is TRBJ1-4, with D possibly matching TRBD1 (6 bases). CDR1 SGHTA and CDR2 FQGTGA come from the germline V gene. The CDR3 is made up of 16 amino acids. V lost 1 base and J lost 5, with 14 bases in between. The CDR3 loop reads CASSLKGGGGNEKLFF. CDR3 DNA sequence: TGTGCCAGCAGCTTAAAAGGGGGAGGCGGCAATGAAAAACTGTTTTTT.

This clonotype turned up a few times. V gene TRBV6-6 combines with J gene TRBJ2-7; a weak D match, TRBD1 (7 bases). Trimming took off 6 bases at V and 0 bases at J, with 9 bases between the two ends. The length of the CDR3 is 13 residues. Germline CDR1 is MNHNY and CDR2 is SVGAGI (reference sequence). The CDR3 is CASRRDSSYEQYF. The CDR3 region has the DNA TGTGCCAGCAGGCGGGACAGCTCCTACGAGCAGTACTTC.

The genes are TRBV15 and TRBJ2-5; possibly TRBD1 for D (7 bases). CDR3 length: 14 amino acids. The V and J ends lost 0 bases and 10 bases respectively, with 15 bases between them. In germline, CDR1 is LNHNV, CDR2 YYDKDF (reference sequence). The CDR3 DNA reads as TGTGCCACCAGCAGAGAACACGCAGGGGGGATCCAGTACTTC. Encoded protein: CATSREHAGGIQYF.

This clonotype was seen a few times. This chain connects TRBV10-2 to TRBJ2-1, with D perhaps TRBD2 (5 bases). Germline V gene data show CDR1 as WSHSY and CDR2 as SAAADI. The CDR3 spans 16 residues. Trimming cost V 4 bases and J 0 bases, with 13 bases left between them. In nucleotides, the CDR3 is TGCGCCAGCAGTGCTAGTAGCGTCATCTCCTACAATGAGCAGTTCTTC. Residues: CASSASSVISYNEQFF.

The chain carries TRBV25-1 and TRBJ2-7; 7 nucleotides align to TRBD2. Looked up from germline, CDR1 is MGHDK and CDR2 is SYGVNS. The CDR3 consists of 16 residues. V lost 1 base and J lost 0; bases outside the gene matches: 6. CDR3 loop: CASSEWEGLSSYEQYV. The DNA of the CDR3 is TGTGCCAGCAGTGAATGGGAGGGTTTGAGCTCCTACGAGCAGTACGTC.

This sequence joins TRBV18 and TRBJ2-3, with D perhaps matching TRBD2 (6 bases). Germline V gene lookup returns CDR1 KGHSH and CDR2 LQKENI. Between the trimmed V and J ends, which lost 4 bases and 5 bases, there was a span of 10 bases. The length of the CDR3 is 13 residues. Written as DNA, the CDR3 is TGTGCCAGCTCACGGGGGGAAAGAGATACGCAGTATTTT. It is translated as CASSRGERDTQYF. The full variable domain, completed using reference TRBV18 and TRBJ2-3, is NAGVMQNPRHLVRRRGQEARLRCSPMKGHSHVYWYRQLPEEGLKFMVYLQKENIIDESGMPKERFSAEFPKEGPSILRIQQVVRGDSAAYFCASSRGERDTQYFGPGTRLTVL.

The chain employs TRBV28 and TRBJ1-1; D is undetermined. Germline assignment: CDR1 MDHEN and CDR2 SYDVKM. The CDR3 totals 15 residues. V lost 2 bases, J lost 5 bases, and 15 bases lay in between. The CDR3 spells CASSLPPDFRTEAFF. CDR3 sequence (DNA): TGTGCCAGCAGTTTACCCCCGGACTTCAGGACTGAAGCTTTCTTT.

The chain combines TRBV6-5 with TRBJ2-2; 9 bases fit TRBD1. This CDR3 contains 17 residues. Germline V gives CDR1 MNHEY, CDR2 SVGAGI. After removal of 2 bases from V and 5 bases from J, the junction contained 9 bases not matched to a gene. CDR3 amino acids: CASSYPWGGTGTGELFF. The CDR3 DNA reads as TGTGCCAGCAGTTACCCCTGGGGCGGGACAGGGACCGGGGAGCTGTTTTTT.

V and J are TRBV5-1 and TRBJ1-2; possibly TRBD1 for D (5 bases). This CDR3 region has 14 residues. The germline V and J ends were trimmed by 4 bases and 8 bases, with 18 bases remaining between them. Germline CDR1 and CDR2: SGHRS and YFSETQ. The CDR3 region is CASSPGDGLWGYTF. CDR3 DNA sequence: TGCGCCAGCAGCCCCGGGGACGGACTATGGGGCTACACCTTC.